The present entry profiles one T cell receptor (beta chain) with its context. This record belongs to a study of blood T cell repertoires in COVID-19. The overall study: The origin of the acute and convalescent COVID-19 samples was the United States, Italy and Spain. Sample material is recorded as cDNA or gDNA derived from T cells, B-cell-depleted T cells, or PBMCs.

V was pared by 5 bases and J by 0 bases, with 8 bases of the junction left unmatched. The CDR3 sequence is 17 residues long. Germline loops: CDR1 KGHSH, CDR2 LQKENI. In the authors' methods: Amplification with reference gene primers provided the estimates of nucleated cell counts. The assay was immunoSEQ multiplex PCR, and TCRdb's table has in-frame clones only and misses some. V and J calls and clone size follow that table, whereas D and trimming were derived from the DNA. Of about 78,000 clones in the sample, 86% were seen once. This TCR came from a middle-aged man with active or convalescent COVID-19. The rearrangement joins TRBV18 to TRBJ2-1, with 9 bases that match TRBD2. The sample consisted of peripheral blood. For the CDR3, the DNA is TGTGCCAGCTCAACAACAAGCGGGGGGAGCTCCTACAATGAGCAGTTCTTC. This codes for CASSTTSGGSSYNEQFF.